This record concerns one TCR beta chain sequence. Germline and junction disagree at one end, which may indicate a read error. This entry belongs to a study of blood T cell repertoires in COVID-19. Study-wide context: Sample material is recorded as cDNA or gDNA derived from T cells, B-cell-depleted T cells, or PBMCs.

This CDR3 comprises 17 residues. Germline CDR1 SGHRS, CDR2 YFSETQ. The protocol was immunoSEQ multiplex PCR, while the TCRdb copy is restricted to in-frame clones and leaves out a portion. The sample carries under 200,000 clones, approximately 86% recorded once. This clonotype originated in a woman older than 75 with COVID-19, enrolled during active disease. This chain joins TRBV5-1 and TRBJ1-2; TRBD1 agrees at 7 bases. The sequencing input was peripheral blood. The CDR3 sequence: CASSLKVRSGGNDGYTF. CDR3 DNA sequence: TGCGCCAGCAGCTTGAAAGTAAGGTCAGGGGGTAACGATGGCTACACCTTC. Supplemented by reference TRBV5-1 and TRBJ1-2, the full variable domain reads KAGVTQTPRYLIKTRGQQVTLSCSPISGHRSVSWYQQTPGQGLQFLFEYFSETQRNKGNFPGRFSGRQFSNSRSEMNVSTLELGDSALYLCASSLKVRSGGNDGYTFGSGTRLTVV.